What follows are 25 T cell receptor beta chains derived from one specimen sequenced in a study of control samples from healthy donors and cancer patients (dated by TCRdb to about 2020). Libraries were constructed by the immunoSEQ multiplex PCR assay. The table was pulled from immuneACCESS by TCRdb, which kept in-frame rearrangements only. Such tables lose some clones; where checked, under half of the loss comes from unresolved V genes, and the rest has no known cause. In all, the sample holds about 160,000 clones, and over 90% of those were seen once. Of the sample, approximately 0.97% falls within the top ten clones. Input material: blood. All receptors come from a woman aged 25 to 45 in good health.

The rearrangement joins TRBV18 to TRBJ2-3; D is perhaps TRBD1 (6 bases). V gave up 4 bases and J gave up 3 bases, with 14 bases separating them. The germline CDR1 and CDR2 sequences are KGHSH and LQKENI. This CDR3 has 15 amino acids. DNA for the CDR3: TGTGCCAGCTCACTAAACATACAGGGTACAGATACGCAGTATTTT. Translation gives CASSLNIQGTDTQYF.

For the CDR3, the DNA is TGTGCCAGCAGCCAAGATGGGGGGGTAAACTCACCCCTCCACTTT. Protein product: CASSQDGGVNSPLHF. The rearrangement links TRBV3-1 (or the pseudogene TRBV3-2) to TRBJ1-6, with D possibly being TRBD1 (5 bases). The V gene's germline CDR1 is LGHDT and CDR2 YNNKEL (reference sequence). The CDR3 spans 15 residues. The V and J ends lost 0 bases and 10 bases respectively, with 13 bases between them.

The chain couples TRBV5-5 to TRBJ2-7; D gene ambiguous. The CDR3 length is 13 residues. CDR1 and CDR2 (germline): SGHKS, YYEKEE (reference sequence). Trimming cost V 4 bases and J 0 bases, with 8 bases left between them. The CDR3 nucleotides are TGTGCCAGCAGCCACGACAACTCCTACGAGCAGTACTTC. Amino acid sequence: CASSHDNSYEQYF.

The chain combines TRBV7-8 with TRBJ2-7; D is uncertain. The V end lost 5 bases, the J end lost 3 bases, and 5 bases lay between the germline ends. The CDR3 runs to 11 residues. Per the germline V gene, CDR1 is SGHVS and CDR2 is FQNEAQ. The CDR3 loop is CASSAHYEQYF. CDR3 bases: TGTGCCAGCAGCGCTCACTACGAGCAGTACTTC.

This clone was recorded only once. This chain uses TRBV11-2 with TRBJ2-7; TRBD2 agrees at 11 bases. V was pared by 5 bases and J by 5 bases, with 8 bases of the junction left unmatched. This CDR3 has 15 amino acids. Germline assignment: CDR1 SGHAT and CDR2 FQNNGV. CDR3 protein: CASSPTSGRRDEQYF. As DNA, the CDR3 is TGTGCCAGCAGCCCCACTAGCGGGAGACGGGACGAGCAGTACTTC. The full variable domain, with the rest looked up from reference TRBV11-2 and TRBJ2-7, is EAGVAQSPRYKIIEKRQSVAFWCNPISGHATLYWYQQILGQGPKLLIQFQNNGVVDDSQLPKDRFSAERLKGVDSTLKIQPAKLEDSAVYLCASSPTSGRRDEQYFGPGTRLTVT.

The chain links TRBV29-1 to TRBJ1-1; 10 bases match TRBD1. There are 11 residues in the CDR3. The V segment lost 6 bases and the J segment 10 bases; nucleotides outside the gene matches: 5. Germline CDR1 is SQVTM and CDR2 is ANQGSEA. This chain's CDR3 is CSVETGGRAFF. As DNA, the CDR3 is TGCAGCGTAGAGACAGGGGGCAGAGCTTTCTTT.

This clone was picked up one time. The chain joins TRBV19 to TRBJ1-1; the match to TRBD1 covers 8 bases. The V and J ends lost 6 bases and 7 bases, in that order; junction bases with no gene match: 10. Germline V CDR1 and CDR2: LNHDA, SQIVND (reference sequence). The CDR3 spans 14 residues. CDR3 sequence reads: CASRTRTGLVEAFF. CDR3 in DNA: TGTGCCAGTAGAACCAGGACAGGGTTAGTTGAAGCTTTCTTT.

The chain links TRBV6-5 to TRBJ1-5; 9 bases line up with TRBD1. The CDR3 is made up of 11 amino acids. V lost 11 bases, J lost 16 bases, and 12 bases stayed unmatched. The V gene's germline CDR1 is MNHEY and CDR2 SVGAGI. The CDR3 region is CAAGRDRVKHF. The CDR3 nucleotides are TGTGCCGCAGGCCGGGACAGGGTAAAACATTTT.

The rearrangement joins TRBV19 to TRBJ1-3; D gene unclear. Trimming cost V 5 bases and J 2 bases, with 13 bases left between them. Germline loops: CDR1 LNHDA, CDR2 SQIVND (reference sequence). The CDR3 is 15 residues long. The CDR3, as DNA: TGTGCCAGTAGTCCCGCGTCACCAGCTGGAAACACCATATATTTT. Its translation is CASSPASPAGNTIYF.

The chain carries TRBV5-1 and TRBJ2-2, with TRBD1 matching 7 bases. Germline V lookup: CDR1 SGHRS, CDR2 YFSETQ. The CDR3 covers 16 residues. V lost 4 bases, J lost 0 bases, and 6 bases stayed unmatched. CDR3 sequence reads: CASSRGDSANTGELFF. The CDR3 DNA follows: TGCGCCAGCAGCCGAGGGGACAGCGCGAACACCGGGGAGCTGTTTTTT.

V usage is TRBV9 and J usage is TRBJ2-1; D gene uncertain. Germline V gene sequence: CDR1 SGDLS, CDR2 YYNGEE. V was shortened by 3 bases and J by 5 bases, with 6 bases between the two germline ends. The CDR3 covers 12 residues. In DNA form, the CDR3 reads TGTGCCAGCAGCGCTGAAGACAATGAGCAGTTCTTC. Translation: CASSAEDNEQFF.

This clone was observed once. The chain carries TRBV5-1 and TRBJ2-1, with 11 bases lining up with TRBD2. V dropped 0 bases and J dropped 2; count of bases not matched to a gene: 4. The CDR3 covers 17 residues. The germline V gene has CDR1 SGHRS and CDR2 YFSETQ. The chain's CDR3 is CASSLGLAGGAYNEQFF. The CDR3 DNA sequence: TGCGCCAGCAGCTTGGGTCTAGCGGGAGGAGCCTACAATGAGCAGTTCTTC.

This clone has just one count. J is TRBJ1-5 and V is TRBV3-1 (or the pseudogene TRBV3-2); D might be TRBD1 (6 bases). Trimming removed 1 base from V and 6 bases from J, with 19 bases in between. Per the germline V gene, CDR1 is LGHDT and CDR2 is YNNKEL (reference sequence). The CDR3 covers 17 residues. The CDR3 spells CASSQVGGTGTTQPQHF. For the CDR3, the DNA is TGTGCCAGCAGCCAAGTGGGTGGGACCGGGACAACTCAGCCCCAGCATTTT.

This chain joins TRBV28 and TRBJ2-7, with D unclear. V dropped 2 bases and J dropped 0 bases, with 8 bases sitting between them. Germline loops: CDR1 MDHEN, CDR2 SYDVKM. The CDR3 is 14 amino acids. The DNA of the CDR3 is TGTGCCAGCAGTTTACGTGGCGGCTCCTACGAGCAGTACTTC. This translates into CASSLRGGSYEQYF.

The J gene is TRBJ1-2, the V gene TRBV10-3; no reliable D call. CDR1 is ENHRY, CDR2 SYGVKD, per germline. Trimming pared 3 bases from V and 3 bases from J, leaving 14 bases between. This CDR3 spans 15 amino acids. The CDR3 reads CAISDADSPHYGYTF. CDR3 DNA sequence: TGTGCCATCAGTGATGCCGACTCGCCCCACTATGGCTACACCTTC.

This chain connects TRBV7-9 to TRBJ1-1; D may be TRBD1 (5 bases). V shed 3 bases and J shed 8 bases, with 10 bases lying between them. The CDR3 extends over 12 amino acids. The germline gives CDR1 SEHNR, CDR2 FQNEAQ (reference sequence). The CDR3 bases are TGTGCCAGCAGCTTCCAAGGGGTCGAAGCTTTCTTT. This sequence encodes CASSFQGVEAFF.

The chain carries TRBV3-1 (or the pseudogene TRBV3-2) and TRBJ2-7; D is unresolved. CDR3 length: 16 residues. V gave up 0 bases and J gave up 1 base, with 13 bases separating them. Germline loops: CDR1 LGHDT, CDR2 YNNKEL (reference sequence). Here the CDR3 reads CASSQEMGKYSYEQYF. The CDR3 DNA sequence: TGTGCCAGCAGCCAAGAGATGGGGAAGTATTCCTACGAGCAGTACTTC.

The V gene is TRBV28, the J gene TRBJ2-7; a weak D match, TRBD1 (6 bases). Germline-derived CDR1 and CDR2 are MDHEN and SYDVKM. The CDR3 spans 13 residues. Trimming removed 7 bases from V and 5 bases from J, with 15 bases in between. The CDR3, as DNA: TGTGCCAGCAACCCCCTGGACAGAAACGAGCAGTACTTC. Its protein is CASNPLDRNEQYF.

This clone was seen a single time. The chain uses TRBV28 and TRBJ1-2, with TRBD1 matching over 9 bases. CDR3 length equals 15 residues. The V gene's germline CDR1 is MDHEN and CDR2 SYDVKM. The junction had 6 bases not matched to a gene; V was cut back by 4 bases and J by 3 bases. The CDR3 region has the DNA TGTGCCAGCAGTTCGCCACGGACAGGGGACTATGGCTACACCTTC. Translating it yields CASSSPRTGDYGYTF.

The chain employs TRBV11-2 and TRBJ1-2; D is possibly TRBD1 (5 bases). Trimming stripped 5 bases from V and 0 bases from J, with 13 bases between. The germline V gene has CDR1 SGHAT and CDR2 FQNNGV. CDR3 size: 15 residues. The CDR3: CASSAVAGANYGYTF. CDR3 bases: TGTGCCAGCAGCGCCGTGGCGGGGGCTAACTATGGCTACACCTTC.

The chain has TRBV7-9 and TRBJ2-2; 7 bases are shared with TRBD1. Germline CDR1 reads SEHNR; CDR2 reads FQNEAQ (reference sequence). The CDR3 runs 14 residues. V gave up 7 bases and J gave up 1 base; unmatched junction bases: 3. The CDR3 sequence: CASNRDRNTGELFF. CDR3 nucleotides: TGTGCCAGCAACAGGGACAGGAACACCGGGGAGCTGTTTTTT.

The CDR3 region is CASSRRLAGAISSYNEQFF. CDR3 bases: TGCGCCAGCAGCCGGCGGTTGGCGGGGGCCATTAGCTCCTACAATGAGCAGTTCTTC. This rearrangement joins TRBV4-1 to TRBJ2-1; tentatively, D is TRBD2 (7 bases). The CDR3 is 19 amino acids. CDR1 is MGHRA, CDR2 YSYEKL, per germline. V was cut by 4 bases and J by 0 bases, with 22 bases left in between.

The chain has TRBV5-1 and TRBJ2-7, with D perhaps TRBD1 (6 bases). The CDR3 runs to 14 residues. V lost 2 bases to trimming and J lost 0 bases, with 9 bases between them. Germline V gene sequence: CDR1 SGHRS, CDR2 YFSETQ. The CDR3 sequence is CASSFGGHSYEQYF. The CDR3 nucleotides are TGCGCCAGCAGCTTTGGGGGCCACTCCTACGAGCAGTACTTC.

This clone was seen a single time. This chain connects TRBV7-2 to TRBJ1-6; D gene unclear. CDR1 SGHTA and CDR2 FQGNSA come from the germline V gene. CDR3 length: 13 residues. Trimming took 5 bases from V and 10 from J, leaving 12 bases between them. The CDR3 DNA reads as TGTGCCAGCAGCATCGTGGGCCACTCACCCCTCCACTTT. The encoded protein is CASSIVGHSPLHF.

A note on this clone: Different DNA sequences within this sample yield the same CDR3. CDR3 nucleotide sequence: TGTGCCAGCAGCCAAGTGGGGGGAGATACGCAGTATTTT. It codes for CASSQVGGDTQYF. The V and J genes are TRBV3-1 (or the pseudogene TRBV3-2) and TRBJ2-3, with a possible D match to TRBD2 (6 bases). This CDR3 has 13 residues. Trimming removed 1 base from V and 5 bases from J, with 7 bases in between. Germline V CDR1 and CDR2: LGHDT, YNNKEL (reference sequence).